These 3 T cell receptor beta chains came from one sample sequenced in a study of OX40 agonist ivuxolimab in advanced cancers. TCRdb's copy holds only in-frame clones and misses some; the assay was immunoSEQ multiplex PCR. The sample carries more than 50,000 clones, around 83% recorded once. The material sequenced was CD4+ or CD8+ T cells sorted from blood, taken in a trial of the OX40 agonist ivuxolimab. All receptors come from an adult with an advanced solid tumor such as melanoma, head and neck, liver or kidney cancer.

The chain couples TRBV28 to TRBJ2-7, with unresolved D. This CDR3 is 12 amino acids long. Germline V gene sequence: CDR1 MDHEN, CDR2 SYDVKM. V lost 7 bases and J 0 bases, leaving 7 bases between the germline ends. CDR3 sequence (DNA): TGTGCCAGCAATGTCGGCTCCTACGAGCAGTACTTC. Amino acids: CASNVGSYEQYF.

The chain is built from TRBV5-6 and TRBJ2-3; weak D call: TRBD2 (5 bases). Germline CDR1 is SGHDT and CDR2 is YYEEEE. The CDR3 is made up of 17 amino acids. The ends were cut back, 1 base at V and 2 bases at J, with 17 bases in the middle. The CDR3 coding sequence is TGTGCCAGCAGCTTGACCTTAGTCGGCGGGCACACAGATACGCAGTATTTT. Its translation: CASSLTLVGGHTDTQYF. Filled out from reference TRBV5-6 and TRBJ2-3, the complete variable domain reads DAGVTQSPTHLIKTRGQQVTLRCSPKSGHDTVSWYQQALGQGPQFIFQYYEEEERQRGNFPDRFSGHQFPNYSSELNVNALLLGDSALYLCASSLTLVGGHTDTQYFGPGTRLTVL.

The J gene is TRBJ2-3, the V gene TRBV6-1; D ambiguous. V was clipped by 6 bases and J by 1 base, with 5 bases between them. CDR1 is MNHNS, CDR2 SASEGT, per germline. The CDR3 loop spans 12 amino acids. CDR3 nucleotides: TGTGCCAGCAGGAAGGGCACAGATACGCAGTATTTT. Protein sequence: CASRKGTDTQYF.